A selection of T cell receptor beta chains follows, all from one sample in a study of T cell responses to AZD1222 COVID-19 vaccine. Libraries were prepared by immunoSEQ multiplex PCR; TCRdb keeps only in-frame clonotypes and omits some of them. The sample lists about 56,000 clones, 86% occurring once. The sample here was peripheral blood, taken on day 0 of AZD1222 vaccination. The receptor set was obtained from an adult in good health. Each CDR3 is given with its conserved first and last residue.

V | CDR3
TRBV18 | CASSPPMGNEQFF
TRBV6-5 | CASSYGSGTGDEKLFF
TRBV10-3 | CANSIGRANDEQYF
TRBV27 | CASSYQKQKSGANVLTF
TRBV5-6 | CASSLAADQPQHF
TRBV2 | CASSERWLRTSEQYF
TRBV6-5 | CASSSGQGNTEAFF
TRBV5-1 | CASSSLAGSGDTQYF
TRBV19 | CASSNPGQETEAFF
TRBV7-9 | CASSDSGTGSYEQYF
TRBV7-9 | CASSFGWDSYTF
TRBV21-1 | CASSKGGVRQPQHF
TRBV7-2 | CASSLAGGADGNTIYF
TRBV12-3/TRBV12-4 | CASTTGSYQPQHF
TRBV15 | CAGRNQPQHF
TRBV4-2 | CASSQDPTGDTEAFF
TRBV28 | CASGWQSDYEQYF
TRBV6-5 | CASSYSGPYAEQYF
TRBV4-2 | CASSQADRPDSGNTIYF
TRBV3-1/TRBV3-2 | CASNRGRSSYNSPLHF
TRBV29-1 | CSASGSGADTQYF
TRBV5-1 | CASSLEGYNNEQFF
TRBV7-9 | CASSLEGSTEAFF
TRBV7-2 | CASSLPPGTGNQPQHF
TRBV6-5 | CASSYSWDTEAFF
TRBV18 | CASSPNRALSWEQYF
TRBV28 | CASRGGRGGGDYGYTF
TRBV28 | CASSLVWQFVYSNQPQHF
TRBV5-5 | CASSLAAPEKLFF
TRBV6-2/TRBV6-3 | CASSYSTGLAHSYNEQFF
TRBV30 | CACAEGGVETQYF
TRBV20-1 | CSASRPGTRGNEQFF
TRBV11-2 | CASSLDRSYEQYF
TRBV6-5 | CASSTDPSGETQYF
TRBV19 | CASSPQGNTGELFF
TRBV28 | CASSLSDRHNEKLFF
TRBV14 | CASRGEFSDTQYF
TRBV11-1 | CASSLGPQGGTEAFF
TRBV18 | CASSNGQNTEAFF
TRBV6-5 | CASTGYQETQYF
TRBV5-4 | CASTPLPGQETQYF
TRBV27 | CASSLTGRDNEQFF
TRBV30 | CAWDREWIPHTDTQYF
TRBV9 | CASSVAMRGLEETQYF